Reported below is one TCR beta chain. The antigen is undetermined. The PCR made use of 60 Vbeta and 13 Jbeta primers. Produced via immunoSEQ multiplex PCR; TCRdb's table is partial and in-frame only. The sample holds approximately 220,000 clones, roughly 87% seen once. This entry comes from a study of cytomegalovirus exposure and HLA in healthy donors. Across the whole study: Around 89 million unique TCRs from HLA-typed donors made up an early data release.

General observations from the study: In a later analysis, parvovirus B19, influenza, CMV and Epstein-Barr virus appeared linked to several top co-occurrence clusters.

The V gene end was trimmed by 5 bases and the J gene end by 0 bases; junction bases not matched to a gene: 6. The germline V gene encodes CDR1 GTSNPN and CDR2 SVGIG (reference sequence). This CDR3 region has 14 residues. Source material: PBMCs. The chain recombines TRBV30 with TRBJ1-1, with 7 bases identical to TRBD1. The source of this sequence is a man aged 40-49 years in good health and CMV-seropositive. The CDR3 nucleotides are TGTGCCTGGTGGACAGGACACATGAACACTGAAGCTTTCTTT. It specifies CAWWTGHMNTEAFF. Looking up the rest from reference TRBV30 and TRBJ1-1 gives the full variable domain: SQTIHQWPATLVQPVGSPLSLECTVEGTSNPNLYWYRQAAGRGLQLLFYSVGIGQISSEVPQNLSASRPQDRQFILSSKKLLLSDSGFYLCAWWTGHMNTEAFFGQGTRLTVV.